This T cell receptor beta chain comes out of a study of CD8 T cells in ankylosing spondylitis. 5'-RACE, quantitative and with molecular barcodes, yielded the TCR beta libraries. MiXCR was run by TCRdb on the 5' RACE reads, yielding one entry per CDR3 protein. The sample lists some 130,000 distinct CDR3 sequences; 8% to 9% were seen once. Overall study findings and caveats: Apparently characteristic of ankylosing spondylitis blood was a TCR beta motif (about 8 highly homologous variants). The study looked at matched synovial fluid samples from ankylosing spondylitis patients. Disease-linked clones were reported to be significantly enriched there. Disease-linked clones proved CD8+ and comparatively uncommon in peripheral blood.

Notes on this clonotype: Its antigen is not identified.

The CDR3 contains 17 residues. Germline V lookup: CDR1 SEHNR, CDR2 FQNEAQ (reference sequence). Trimming cost V 5 bases and J 4 bases, with 21 bases left between them. This TCR derives from a male donor with ankylosing spondylitis. J is TRBJ1-3 and V is TRBV7-9, with D possibly TRBD1 on 6 matching bases. The source material was synovial fluid, either unsorted or a sorted T cell fraction (not recorded which). DNA of the CDR3: TGTGCCAGCAGCGACCAGGGGCAGCACCTTAGGGGAAACACCATATATTTT. It encodes CASSDQGQHLRGNTIYF.